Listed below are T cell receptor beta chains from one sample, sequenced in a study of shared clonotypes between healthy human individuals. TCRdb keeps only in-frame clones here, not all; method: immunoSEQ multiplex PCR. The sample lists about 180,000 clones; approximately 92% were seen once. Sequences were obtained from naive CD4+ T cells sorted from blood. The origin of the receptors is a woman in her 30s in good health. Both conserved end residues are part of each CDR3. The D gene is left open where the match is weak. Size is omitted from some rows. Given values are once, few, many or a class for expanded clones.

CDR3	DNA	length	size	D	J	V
CAAKRTGQAYSNQPQHF	TGTGCCGCCAAAAGGACCGGACAGGCGTATAGCAATCAGCCCCAGCATTTT	17	.	TRBD1	TRBJ1-5	TRBV28
CATSTGSYQETQYF	TGTGCCACCAGCACCGGGAGCTACCAAGAGACCCAGTACTTC	14	.	.	TRBJ2-5	TRBV15
CASSIRQGGTEAFF	TGTGCCAGTAGTATCCGACAGGGGGGCACTGAAGCTTTCTTT	14	once	TRBD1	TRBJ1-1	TRBV19
CAWSVQWGVWTGELFF	TGTGCCTGGAGTGTACAATGGGGAGTCTGGACCGGGGAGCTGTTTTTT	16	.	.	TRBJ2-2	TRBV30
CASGEGQLNEQFF	TGCGCCAGCGGTGAAGGACAGCTCAATGAGCAGTTCTTC	13	.	.	TRBJ2-1	TRBV5-1
CASSDSGRNTEAFF	TGTGCCAGCAGTGACTCCGGACGGAACACTGAAGCTTTCTTT	14	.	.	TRBJ1-1	TRBV28
CASSLSPSGSTSYEQYF	TGTGCCAGCAGTTTATCCCCTAGCGGGAGCACGTCCTACGAGCAGTACTTC	17	.	TRBD2	TRBJ2-7	TRBV28
CASSLRTSVFNEQFF	TGTGCCAGCAGTTTAAGAACAAGCGTATTCAATGAGCAGTTCTTC	15	.	.	TRBJ2-1	TRBV27
CASSTSGNTDTQYF	TGTGCCAGCAGCACAAGCGGGAACACAGATACGCAGTATTTT	14	.	TRBD2	TRBJ2-3	TRBV7-9
CASSDLQGAEEKLFF	TGTGCCAGCAGTGACCTACAGGGGGCGGAGGAAAAACTGTTTTTT	15	.	TRBD1	TRBJ1-4	TRBV2
CASSLYPTSGSSYEQYF	TGTGCCAGCAGCTTATACCCGACTAGCGGGAGCTCCTACGAGCAGTACTTC	17	.	TRBD2	TRBJ2-7	TRBV7-2
CASSLGFEYEQYF	TGTGCCAGCAGCTTGGGATTTGAGTACGAGCAGTACTTC	13	.	.	TRBJ2-7	TRBV5-4
CASSIWGGGPVSGELFF	TGTGCCAGTAGTATTTGGGGGGGAGGGCCCGTTTCCGGGGAGCTGTTTTTT	17	.	TRBD2	TRBJ2-2	TRBV19